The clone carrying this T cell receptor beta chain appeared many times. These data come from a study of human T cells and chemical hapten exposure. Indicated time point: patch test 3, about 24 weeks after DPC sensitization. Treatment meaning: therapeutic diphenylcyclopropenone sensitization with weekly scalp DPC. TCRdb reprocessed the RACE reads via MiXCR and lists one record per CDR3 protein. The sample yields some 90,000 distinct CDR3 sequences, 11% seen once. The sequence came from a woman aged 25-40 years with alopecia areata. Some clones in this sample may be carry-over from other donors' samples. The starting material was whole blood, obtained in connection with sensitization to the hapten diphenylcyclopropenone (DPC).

DNA of the CDR3: TGTGCCATCAGTGTCGAGAATTCACCCCTCCACTTT. Translation gives CAISVENSPLHF. V usage is TRBV10-3 and J usage is TRBJ1-6; D not resolved. This CDR3 comprises 12 residues. V was cut by 4 bases and J by 7 bases, with 5 bases left in between. Germline CDR1 and CDR2: ENHRY and SYGVKD.